Shown below are 12 T cell receptor beta chains from a single sample sequenced in a study of blood T cells in healthy people across ages (dated by TCRdb to about 2015). Library creation used 5' RACE. The run used an Illumina HiSeq 2500. The second PCR ran for about 6 to 11 cycles and used a J-beta primer mix along with a sample-barcoded 5' primer. The public reads were reprocessed in TCRdb via fastp at Q25 and MiXCR, keeping in-frame beta chains. Rows are unified per CDR3 protein, each entry keeping the most common DNA and genes. Across this sample there are about 640,000 distinct CDR3 sequences, with about 30% seen only once. Together, the top ten hold more than 15% of the sample. The sequenced material came from blood. The receptors were sampled from a woman older than 75 in good health.

Turning to this clonotype: A much more abundant neighbour one base away suggests this may be a read error. The rearrangement links TRBV5-1 to TRBJ2-5, with D possibly TRBD2 on 6 matching bases. The CDR3 spans 16 residues. Germline-derived CDR1 and CDR2 are SGHRS and YFSETQ. Trimming shortened V by 3 bases and J by 9 bases, and 24 bases separated the two germline ends. CDR3 sequence reads: CASSSKMEPGWEAQYF. The CDR3 coding sequence is TGCGCCAGCAGCTCGAAGATGGAGCCCGGTTGGGAGGCCCAGTACTTC.

This clonotype was seen repeatedly, ten times or more. The chain uses TRBV12-3 or TRBV12-4 and TRBJ2-7, with 10 bases lining up with TRBD1. The CDR3 consists of 15 residues. V lost 5 bases and J lost 3; bases outside the gene matches: 7. CDR3 sequence (DNA): TGTGCCAGCAGTGGGACAGGGGACCTTTTCTACGAGCAGTACTTC. It yields the protein CASSGTGDLFYEQYF.

This clonotype was counted only a few times. A much larger clone lies a single base off, so this may be a read error. The chain combines TRBV7-2 with TRBJ2-1, with 8 bases aligning to TRBD2. Trimming cost V 3 bases and J 13 bases; bases outside gene matches: 11. The CDR3 runs 14 residues. Germline-derived CDR1 and CDR2 are SGHTA and FQGNSA. CDR3 nucleotides: TGTGCCAGCAGCTTTGGCGGGGAGCGGGAGACCCAGTTCTTC. Its translation: CASSFGGERETQFF. The complete variable domain, with remaining parts taken from reference TRBV7-2 and TRBJ2-1, reads GAGVSQSPSNKVTEKGKDVELRCDPISGHTALYWYRQSLGQGLEFLIYFQGNSAPDKSGLPSDRFSAERTGGSVSTLTIQRTQQEDSAVYLCASSFGGERETQFFGPGTRLTVL.

Turning to this clonotype: Just one base apart from a much larger clone, this may be a read error. The rearrangement joins TRBV6-1 to TRBJ2-5, with 9 bases identical to TRBD1. The CDR3 is 14 amino acids. Germline V gene lookup returns CDR1 MNHNS and CDR2 SASEGT. V gave up 4 bases and J gave up 11 bases; unmatched junction bases: 11. The CDR3 spells CASSARTGVSEQYF. The CDR3 nucleotides read TGTGCCAGCAGTGCCCGGACAGGGGTTAGTGAGCAGTACTTC.

J is TRBJ1-1 and V is TRBV9; possible D gene TRBD1, 5 bases. In germline, CDR1 is SGDLS, CDR2 YYNGEE. The germline V and J ends were trimmed by 2 bases and 4 bases, with 9 bases remaining between them. The CDR3 consists of 13 residues. In DNA, the CDR3 is TGTGCCAGCAGCGTGTCCGGGGGCACTGAAGCTTTCTTT. Protein: CASSVSGGTEAFF. Using reference TRBV9 and TRBJ1-1 for the parts outside the CDR3, the full variable domain is DSGVTQTPKHLITATGQRVTLRCSPRSGDLSVYWYQQSLDQGLQFLIQYYNGEERAKGNILERFSAQQFPDLHSELNLSSLELGDSALYFCASSVSGGTEAFFGQGTRLTVV.

DNA of the CDR3: TGTGCCAGCAGCGGAGGCGGGGGGGCCGGTCCCGGGGAGCTGTTTTTT. The encoded protein is CASSGGGGAGPGELFF. The genes are TRBV7-9 and TRBJ2-2; 9 bases are a match to TRBD2. Unmatched junction bases numbered 10, after V lost 5 bases and J lost 6 bases. Germline values: CDR1 SEHNR, CDR2 FQNEAQ (reference sequence). The CDR3 loop spans 16 amino acids.

This clonotype has ten or more counts. The chain combines TRBV7-9 with TRBJ2-3; 12 bases map to TRBD2. The CDR3 loop spans 17 amino acids. Germline V lookup: CDR1 SEHNR, CDR2 FQNEAQ (reference sequence). Trimming removed 3 bases from V and 0 bases from J; junction bases left unmatched: 4. CDR3 nucleotides: TGTGCCAGCAGCTTTGGACTAGCGGGGCTTAGCACAGATACGCAGTATTTT. Translating it yields CASSFGLAGLSTDTQYF.

Worth noting for this clonotype: A much larger clone lies one base from this, so it may be a read error. The rearrangement links TRBV18 to TRBJ2-5, with D unclear. V lost 0 bases and J lost 5, with 7 bases in between. The CDR3 runs to 13 residues. Germline assignment: CDR1 KGHSH and CDR2 LQKENI. This CDR3 reads CASSPPSWETQYF. The CDR3 coding sequence is TGTGCCAGCTCACCACCTTCCTGGGAGACCCAGTACTTC. Using reference TRBV18 and TRBJ2-5 for the parts outside the CDR3, the full variable domain is NAGVMQNPRHLVRRRGQEARLRCSPMKGHSHVYWYRQLPEEGLKFMVYLQKENIIDESGMPKERFSAEFPKEGPSILRIQQVVRGDSAAYFCASSPPSWETQYFGPGTRLLVL.

The CDR3 loop reads CASSFQGGANYGYTF. The CDR3 DNA reads as TGTGCCAGCAGTTTCCAAGGGGGGGCTAACTATGGCTACACCTTC. The rearrangement links TRBV6-5 to TRBJ1-2; possibly TRBD1 for D (6 bases). The CDR3 consists of 15 residues. V was trimmed by 4 bases and J by 0 bases, leaving 12 bases between them. The germline CDR1 and CDR2 sequences are MNHEY and SVGAGI.

V gene TRBV9 combines with J gene TRBJ2-5; the D gene is possibly TRBD2 (5 bases). TRBJ2-7 matches the DNA end more closely, so the J call is doubtful. Germline V CDR1 and CDR2: SGDLS, YYNGEE. The CDR3 sequence is 14 residues long. In nucleotides, the CDR3 is TGTGCCAGCGGGCACCCAGCGGTCTCCTACGAGCAGTACTTC. Protein sequence: CASGHPAVSYEQYF.

This clonotype was seen more than once but under ten times. The rearrangement uses TRBV7-9 and TRBJ2-2; D perhaps matches TRBD1 (7 bases). Deletions cut 7 bases from V and 1 base from J, with 16 bases between. This CDR3 spans 16 amino acids. CDR1 and CDR2 from the germline V gene are SEHNR and FQNEAQ (reference sequence). The CDR3 here is CASNEVRGENTGELFF. DNA of the CDR3: TGTGCCAGCAACGAGGTCAGGGGGGAGAACACCGGGGAGCTGTTTTTT.

The chain uses TRBV29-1 and TRBJ2-4, with unresolved D. The CDR3 extends over 15 amino acids. The germline CDR1 and CDR2 sequences are SQVTM and ANQGSEA. Trimming took off 2 bases at V and 0 bases at J, with 11 bases between the two ends. The CDR3 DNA sequence: TGCAGCGTTGAACCAACGACCGGAGCCAAAAACATTCAGTACTTC. Translated, it gives CSVEPTTGAKNIQYF.